The 13 T cell receptor beta chains given below trace back to one sample, sequenced in a study of shared clonotypes between healthy human individuals. CD8 cells regarded as naive lacked CD45RO, were positively chosen for CCR7, and omitted terminally differentiated effector memory CD45RA+ cells. Assay used: immunoSEQ multiplex PCR; TCRdb lists only in-frame clones, some missing. The sample lists more than 2 million clones; approximately 94% were seen once. The sample was naive CD8+ T cells sorted from blood. These receptors were obtained from a man younger than 30 in good health.

This chain links TRBV28 with TRBJ2-7; D tentatively reads TRBD1 or TRBD2 (6 bases each). This CDR3 spans 16 amino acids. CDR1 and CDR2 (germline): MDHEN, SYDVKM. Trimming pared 6 bases from V and 6 bases from J, leaving 24 bases between. CDR3 coding DNA: TGTGCCAGCAGCCCCCGAGGGGGGACCGCAACGGTCGAGCAGTACTTC. Translated, it gives CASSPRGGTATVEQYF.

This clone was seen only a few times. V is TRBV30 and J is TRBJ2-3; either TRBD1 or TRBD2 may fit D (6 bases each). V gave up 1 base and J gave up 4 bases, with 9 bases separating them. CDR3 length: 13 residues. Germline values: CDR1 GTSNPN, CDR2 SVGIG (reference sequence). Here the CDR3 reads CAWSGGAPDTQYF. For the CDR3, the DNA is TGTGCCTGGAGTGGGGGGGCTCCAGATACGCAGTATTTT.

For the CDR3, the DNA is TGTGCCAGCAGCGGGACAGGACGCTCCTACAATGAGCAGTTCTTC. Its protein is CASSGTGRSYNEQFF. The V call is TRBV28, the J call TRBJ2-1; 8 positions agree with TRBD1. The CDR3 is 15 amino acids. J was trimmed by 0 bases and V by 6 bases; bases with no gene match: 4. Germline V gene lookup returns CDR1 MDHEN and CDR2 SYDVKM. Full variable domain (remainder filled in from reference TRBV28 and TRBJ2-1): DVKVTQSSRYLVKRTGEKVFLECVQDMDHENMFWYRQDPGLGLRLIYFSYDVKMKEKGDIPEGYSVSREKKERFSLILESASTNQTSMYLCASSGTGRSYNEQFFGPGTRLTVL.

V gene TRBV7-9 combines with J gene TRBJ2-3; 10 positions match TRBD2. CDR3 length: 16 residues. Germline-derived CDR1 and CDR2 are SEHNR and FQNEAQ (reference sequence). J lost 3 bases, V lost 5 bases, and 8 bases had no gene match. CDR3 DNA: TGTGCCAGCAGCCACGCTAGCGGGGGTTGGACAGATACGCAGTATTTT. Translated, it gives CASSHASGGWTDTQYF.

The chain uses TRBV4-3 and TRBJ1-4, with a tentative D call TRBD1 (6 bases). This CDR3 comprises 15 residues. Germline CDR1 LGHNA, CDR2 YSLEER. Trimming left V 1 base short and J 8 bases short, with 14 bases between. CDR3 DNA sequence: TGCGCCAGCAGCCAAGCCTGGACAGCCGGGGAAAAACTGTTTTTT. Translation: CASSQAWTAGEKLFF.

The chain's CDR3 is CAWSVLAAWGIGYTF. CDR3 nucleotides: TGTGCCTGGAGTGTTTTGGCCGCCTGGGGTATCGGCTACACCTTC. The chain recombines TRBV30 with TRBJ1-2, with D unresolved. Per the germline V gene, CDR1 is GTSNPN and CDR2 is SVGIG (reference sequence). The CDR3 is 15 amino acids. Trimming removed 0 bases at V and 8 bases at J, with 19 bases between.

The gene calls are TRBV11-2 and TRBJ2-3, with D hard to call. The germline V and J ends were trimmed by 0 bases and 2 bases, with 12 bases remaining between them. CDR3 length: 16 residues. Germline-derived CDR1 and CDR2 are SGHAT and FQNNGV. The CDR3 is CASSLDPKKPTDTQYF. CDR3 nucleotides: TGTGCCAGCAGCTTAGATCCTAAAAAACCCACAGATACGCAGTATTTT.

The CDR3 reads CASSQTAVSYNEQFF. DNA of the CDR3: TGCGCCAGCAGCCAGACAGCGGTCTCCTACAATGAGCAGTTCTTC. The J gene is TRBJ2-1, the V gene TRBV4-1; either TRBD1 or TRBD2 may supply D (5 bases each). The CDR3 runs to 15 residues. V was trimmed by 3 bases and J by 0 bases, leaving 9 bases between them. Per germline, CDR1 MGHRA and CDR2 YSYEKL.

The CDR3 DNA reads as TGCGCCAGCAGCTTGGAGGGACTAGCGGGACTTCGTGTCAACAATGAGCAGTTCTTC. It specifies CASSLEGLAGLRVNNEQFF. The chain couples TRBV5-1 to TRBJ2-1; 13 bases agree with TRBD2. Germline V lookup: CDR1 SGHRS, CDR2 YFSETQ. The CDR3 has 19 amino acids. V lost 0 bases and J lost 5; bases outside the gene matches: 11.

V is TRBV4-1 and J is TRBJ2-7; 14 bases map to TRBD2. V was clipped by 3 bases and J by 3 bases; unmatched bases: 10. CDR3 length: 18 amino acids. CDR1 and CDR2 (germline): MGHRA, YSYEKL. This chain's CDR3 is CASSQGSGLAGANYEQYF. Here the CDR3 DNA reads TGCGCCAGCAGCCAGGGCTCGGGACTAGCGGGGGCTAACTACGAGCAGTACTTC.

This clone was detected once. This chain links TRBV9 with TRBJ2-2, with D possibly being TRBD1 or TRBD2 (5 bases each). CDR3 length: 13 amino acids. The V gene's germline CDR1 is SGDLS and CDR2 YYNGEE. Trimming took 5 bases from V and 5 from J, leaving 10 bases between them. DNA for the CDR3: TGTGCCAGCAGTCGCGAGGGGACCGGGGAGCTGTTTTTT. Protein product: CASSREGTGELFF.

The chain recombines TRBV5-8 with TRBJ2-7; possible D gene TRBD2, 5 bases. Germline CDR1 SGHTS, CDR2 YDEGEE. V lost 6 bases to trimming and J lost 0 bases, with 16 bases between them. The CDR3 length is 15 residues. CDR3 in DNA: TGTGCCAGCACCCCGTTCGGACTGAACTCCTACGAGCAGTACTTC. Its protein is CASTPFGLNSYEQYF.

This clone was detected only once. CDR3 sequence reads: CASSLLSGGPTYEQYF. The CDR3 DNA is TGTGCCAGCAGTCTCCTGAGCGGGGGCCCAACCTACGAGCAGTACTTC. This chain links TRBV27 with TRBJ2-7, with 8 positions matching TRBD2. Unmatched junction bases numbered 11, after V lost 5 bases and J lost 2 bases. CDR1 and CDR2 (germline): MNHEY, SMNVEV (reference sequence). This CDR3 contains 16 residues.